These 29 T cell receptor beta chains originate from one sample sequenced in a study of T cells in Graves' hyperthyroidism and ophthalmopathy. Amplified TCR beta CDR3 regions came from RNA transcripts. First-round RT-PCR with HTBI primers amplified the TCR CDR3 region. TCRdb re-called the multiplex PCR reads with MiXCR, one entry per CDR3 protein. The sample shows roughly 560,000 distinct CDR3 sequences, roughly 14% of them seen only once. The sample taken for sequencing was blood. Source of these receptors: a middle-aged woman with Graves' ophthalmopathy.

The CDR3, as DNA: TGTGCCAGCAGTTTAGTGGGAGGCCCCTCAGGGGAGCTGTTTTTT. As protein: CASSLVGGPSGELFF. V and J are TRBV28 and TRBJ2-2, with D tentatively TRBD2 (6 bases). The CDR3 is 15 amino acids. Trimming left V 2 bases short and J 8 bases short, with 15 bases between. The germline gives CDR1 MDHEN, CDR2 SYDVKM.

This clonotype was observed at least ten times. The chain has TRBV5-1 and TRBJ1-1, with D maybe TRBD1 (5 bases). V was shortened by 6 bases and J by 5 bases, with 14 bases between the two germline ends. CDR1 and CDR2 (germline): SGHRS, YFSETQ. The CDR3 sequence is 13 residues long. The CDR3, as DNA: TGCGCCAGCACCTGGCGGCAGGGAACTGAAGCTTTCTTT. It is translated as CASTWRQGTEAFF.

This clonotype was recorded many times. CDR3 DNA sequence: TGTGCCAGTAGTATACCCGGGGCGTATGGCTACACCTTC. Protein sequence: CASSIPGAYGYTF. The chain is built from TRBV19 and TRBJ1-2, with D tentatively TRBD1 (5 bases). Germline loops: CDR1 LNHDA, CDR2 SQIVND (reference sequence). This CDR3 contains 13 residues. V lost 2 bases to trimming and J lost 5 bases, with 9 bases between them.

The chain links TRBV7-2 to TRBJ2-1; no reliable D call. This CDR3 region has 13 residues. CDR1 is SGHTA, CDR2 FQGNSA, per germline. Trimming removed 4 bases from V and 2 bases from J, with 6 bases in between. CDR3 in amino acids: CASSSQPYNEQFF. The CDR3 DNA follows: TGTGCCAGCAGCTCACAACCCTACAATGAGCAGTTCTTC.

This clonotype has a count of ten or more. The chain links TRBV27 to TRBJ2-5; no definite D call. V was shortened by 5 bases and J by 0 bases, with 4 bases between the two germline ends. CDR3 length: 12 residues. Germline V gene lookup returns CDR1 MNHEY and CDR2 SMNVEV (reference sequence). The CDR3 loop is CASSHNQETQYF. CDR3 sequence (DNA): TGTGCCAGCAGTCACAACCAAGAGACCCAGTACTTC.

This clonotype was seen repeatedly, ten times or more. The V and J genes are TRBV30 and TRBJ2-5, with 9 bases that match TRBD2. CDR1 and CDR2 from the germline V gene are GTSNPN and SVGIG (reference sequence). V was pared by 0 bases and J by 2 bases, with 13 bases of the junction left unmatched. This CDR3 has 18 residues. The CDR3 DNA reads TGTGCCTGGAGTGTACGACTAGCGGCCGTTCGAGGTCAAGAGACCCAGTACTTC. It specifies CAWSVRLAAVRGQETQYF.

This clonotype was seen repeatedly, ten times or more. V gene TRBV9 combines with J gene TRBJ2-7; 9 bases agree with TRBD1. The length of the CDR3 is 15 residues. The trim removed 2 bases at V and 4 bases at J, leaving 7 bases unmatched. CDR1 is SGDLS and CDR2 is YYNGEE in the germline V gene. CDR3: CASSVGGTGLYEQYF. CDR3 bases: TGTGCCAGCAGCGTTGGTGGGACAGGGCTTTACGAGCAGTACTTC. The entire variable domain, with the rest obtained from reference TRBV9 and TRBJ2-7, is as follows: DSGVTQTPKHLITATGQRVTLRCSPRSGDLSVYWYQQSLDQGLQFLIQYYNGEERAKGNILERFSAQQFPDLHSELNLSSLELGDSALYFCASSVGGTGLYEQYFGPGTRLTVT.

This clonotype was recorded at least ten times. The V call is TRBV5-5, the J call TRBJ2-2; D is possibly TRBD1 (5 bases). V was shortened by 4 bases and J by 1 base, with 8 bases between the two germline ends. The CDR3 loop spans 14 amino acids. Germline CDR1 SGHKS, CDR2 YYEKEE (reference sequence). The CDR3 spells CASSDTGNTGELFF. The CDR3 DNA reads TGTGCCAGCAGCGACACAGGGAACACCGGGGAGCTGTTTTTT.

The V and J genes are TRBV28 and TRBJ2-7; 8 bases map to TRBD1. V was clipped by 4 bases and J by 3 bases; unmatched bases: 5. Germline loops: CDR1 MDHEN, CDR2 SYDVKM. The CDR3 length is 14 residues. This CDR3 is CASSSPTGDYEQYF. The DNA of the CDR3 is TGTGCCAGCAGTTCGCCGACAGGGGACTACGAGCAGTACTTC.

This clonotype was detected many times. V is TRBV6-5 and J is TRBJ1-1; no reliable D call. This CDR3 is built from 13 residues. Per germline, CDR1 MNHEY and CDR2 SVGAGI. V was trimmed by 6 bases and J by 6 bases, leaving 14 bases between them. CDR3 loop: CASSPTRAPEAFF. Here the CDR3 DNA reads TGTGCCAGCAGCCCCACAAGGGCCCCTGAAGCTTTCTTT.

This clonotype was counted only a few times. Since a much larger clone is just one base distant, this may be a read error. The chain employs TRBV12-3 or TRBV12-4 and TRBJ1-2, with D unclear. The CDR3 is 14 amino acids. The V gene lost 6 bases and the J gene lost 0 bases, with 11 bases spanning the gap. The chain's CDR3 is CASSQEAPNYGYTF. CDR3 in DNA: TGTGCCAGCAGCCAGGAGGCACCTAACTATGGCTACACCTTC.

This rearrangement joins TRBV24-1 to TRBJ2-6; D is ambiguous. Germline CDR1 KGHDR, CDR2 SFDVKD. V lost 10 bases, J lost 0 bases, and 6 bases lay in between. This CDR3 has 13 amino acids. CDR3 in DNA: TGTGCCACAAGCATCTCTGGGGCCAACGTCCTGACTTTC. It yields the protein CATSISGANVLTF.

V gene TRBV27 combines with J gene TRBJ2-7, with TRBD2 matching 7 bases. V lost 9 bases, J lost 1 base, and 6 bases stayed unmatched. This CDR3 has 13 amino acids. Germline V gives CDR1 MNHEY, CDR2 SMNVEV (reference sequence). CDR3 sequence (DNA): TGTGCCAGTCGAGCGGGGTGGTCCTACGAGCAGTACTTC. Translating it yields CASRAGWSYEQYF.

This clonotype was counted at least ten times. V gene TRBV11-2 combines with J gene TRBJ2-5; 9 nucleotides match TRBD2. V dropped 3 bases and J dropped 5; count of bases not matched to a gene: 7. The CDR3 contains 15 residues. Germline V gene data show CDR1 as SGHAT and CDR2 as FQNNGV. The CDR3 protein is CASSFLAGGSETQYF. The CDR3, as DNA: TGTGCCAGCAGCTTTCTGGCGGGAGGGAGTGAGACCCAGTACTTC.

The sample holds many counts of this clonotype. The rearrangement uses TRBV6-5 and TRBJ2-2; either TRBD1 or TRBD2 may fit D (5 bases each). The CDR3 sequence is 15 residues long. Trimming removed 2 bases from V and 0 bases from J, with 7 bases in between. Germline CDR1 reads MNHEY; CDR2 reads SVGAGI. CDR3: CASSYEGSNTGELFF. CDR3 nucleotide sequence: TGTGCCAGCAGTTACGAGGGGTCGAACACCGGGGAGCTGTTTTTT.

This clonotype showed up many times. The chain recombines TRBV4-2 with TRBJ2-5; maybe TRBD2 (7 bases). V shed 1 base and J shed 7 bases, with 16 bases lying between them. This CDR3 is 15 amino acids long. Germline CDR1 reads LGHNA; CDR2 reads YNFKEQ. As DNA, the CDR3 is TGTGCCAGCAGCCAAGTTACGGGGGGCCCCAGGACCCAGTACTTC. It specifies CASSQVTGGPRTQYF.

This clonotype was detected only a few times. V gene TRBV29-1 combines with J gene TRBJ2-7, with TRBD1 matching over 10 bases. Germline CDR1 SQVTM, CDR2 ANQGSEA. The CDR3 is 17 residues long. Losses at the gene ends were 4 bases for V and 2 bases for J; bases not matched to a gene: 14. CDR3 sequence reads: CSVGGPYQGQGAYEQYF. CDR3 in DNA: TGCAGCGTTGGGGGCCCTTACCAAGGACAGGGGGCCTACGAGCAGTACTTC.

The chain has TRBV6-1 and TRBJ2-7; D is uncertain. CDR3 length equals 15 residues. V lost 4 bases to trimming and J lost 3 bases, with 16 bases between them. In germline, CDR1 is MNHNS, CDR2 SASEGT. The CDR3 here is CASSGTPDPLYEQYF. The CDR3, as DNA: TGTGCCAGCAGTGGTACCCCGGACCCCCTCTACGAGCAGTACTTC.

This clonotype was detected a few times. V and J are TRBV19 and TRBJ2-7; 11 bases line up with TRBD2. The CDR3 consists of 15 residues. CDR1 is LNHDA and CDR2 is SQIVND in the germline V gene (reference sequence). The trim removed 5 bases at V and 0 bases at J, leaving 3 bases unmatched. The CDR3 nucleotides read TGTGCCAGTAGTGTTAGCGGGAGGGCCTCCTACGAGCAGTACTTC. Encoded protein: CASSVSGRASYEQYF.

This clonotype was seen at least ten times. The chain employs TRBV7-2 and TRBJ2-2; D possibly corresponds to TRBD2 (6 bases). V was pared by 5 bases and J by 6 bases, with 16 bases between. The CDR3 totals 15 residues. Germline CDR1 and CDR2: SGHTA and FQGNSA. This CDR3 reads CASSPLGGWAGELFF. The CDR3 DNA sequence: TGTGCCAGCAGCCCATTGGGGGGATGGGCCGGGGAGCTGTTTTTT. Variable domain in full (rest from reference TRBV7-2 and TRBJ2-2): GAGVSQSPSNKVTEKGKDVELRCDPISGHTALYWYRQSLGQGLEFLIYFQGNSAPDKSGLPSDRFSAERTGGSVSTLTIQRTQQEDSAVYLCASSPLGGWAGELFFGEGSRLTVL.

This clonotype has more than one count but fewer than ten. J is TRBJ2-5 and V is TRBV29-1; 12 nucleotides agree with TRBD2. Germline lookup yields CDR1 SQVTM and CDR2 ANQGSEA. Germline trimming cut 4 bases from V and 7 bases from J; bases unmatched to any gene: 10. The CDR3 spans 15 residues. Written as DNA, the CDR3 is TGCAGCGTTGCCCGACTAGCGGGAGAGGGAGGGACCCAGTACTTC. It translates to CSVARLAGEGGTQYF.

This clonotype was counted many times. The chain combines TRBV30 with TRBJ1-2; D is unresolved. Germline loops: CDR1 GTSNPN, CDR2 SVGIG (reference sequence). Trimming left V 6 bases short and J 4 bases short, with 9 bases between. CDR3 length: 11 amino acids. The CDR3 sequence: CACTESYGYTF. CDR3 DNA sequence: TGTGCCTGTACTGAAAGCTATGGCTACACCTTC.

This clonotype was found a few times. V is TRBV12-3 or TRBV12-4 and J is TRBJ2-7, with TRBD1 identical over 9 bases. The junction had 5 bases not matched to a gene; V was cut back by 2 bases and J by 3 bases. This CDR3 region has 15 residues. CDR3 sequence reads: CASSLRDRDYYEQYF. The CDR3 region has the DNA TGTGCCAGCAGTTTAAGGGACAGGGATTACTACGAGCAGTACTTC.

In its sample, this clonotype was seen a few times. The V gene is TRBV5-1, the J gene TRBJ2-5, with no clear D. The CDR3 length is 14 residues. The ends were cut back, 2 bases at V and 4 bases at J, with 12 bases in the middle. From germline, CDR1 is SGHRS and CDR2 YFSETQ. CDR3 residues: CASSLQTLGETQYF. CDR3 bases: TGCGCCAGCAGCTTACAGACCCTCGGAGAGACCCAGTACTTC.

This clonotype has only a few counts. The CDR3: CASSIRSSGLTREQYF. The CDR3 nucleotides are TGTGCCAGTAGTATAAGGTCTAGCGGCCTTACTCGGGAGCAGTACTTC. V and J are TRBV19 and TRBJ2-7; 7 bases align to TRBD2. The CDR3 covers 16 residues. The V segment lost 2 bases and the J segment 7 bases; nucleotides outside the gene matches: 14. The germline V gene has CDR1 LNHDA and CDR2 SQIVND (reference sequence).

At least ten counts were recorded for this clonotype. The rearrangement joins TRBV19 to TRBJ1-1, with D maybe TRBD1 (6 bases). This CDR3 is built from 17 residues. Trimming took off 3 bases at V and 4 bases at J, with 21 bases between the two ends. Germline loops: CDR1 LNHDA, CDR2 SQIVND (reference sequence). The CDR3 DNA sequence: TGTGCCAGTAGTATCGTCCGGGGGCAGGGATCGAGCACTGAAGCTTTCTTT. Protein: CASSIVRGQGSSTEAFF.

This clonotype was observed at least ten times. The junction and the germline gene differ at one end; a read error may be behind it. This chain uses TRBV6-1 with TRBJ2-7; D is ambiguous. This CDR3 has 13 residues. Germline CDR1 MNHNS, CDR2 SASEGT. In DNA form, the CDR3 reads TGTGCCAGCCGGCCCCCCGGGTCCTACGGGCAGTACTTC. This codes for CASRPPGSYGQYF.

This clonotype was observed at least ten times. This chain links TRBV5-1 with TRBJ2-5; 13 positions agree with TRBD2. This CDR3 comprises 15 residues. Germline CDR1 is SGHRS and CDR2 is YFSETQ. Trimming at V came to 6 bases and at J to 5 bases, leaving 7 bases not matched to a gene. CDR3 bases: TGCGCCAGCACACTAGCGGGAGGGCCAGGCGAGACCCAGTACTTC. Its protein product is CASTLAGGPGETQYF.

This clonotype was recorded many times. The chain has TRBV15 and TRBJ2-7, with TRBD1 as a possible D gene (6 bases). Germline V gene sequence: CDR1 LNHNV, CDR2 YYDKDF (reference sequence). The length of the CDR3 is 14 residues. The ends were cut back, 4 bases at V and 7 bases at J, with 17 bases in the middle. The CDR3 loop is CATSTQGLLREQYF. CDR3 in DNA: TGTGCCACCAGCACACAGGGTCTACTGAGGGAGCAGTACTTC.